The 4 T cell receptor beta chains in this list originate from one sample, sequenced in a study of identifying expanded T cells in peripheral blood. Here immunoSEQ multiplex PCR was the method, and the copy in TCRdb shows in-frame clones only, minus some. The data show some 72,000 clones, with almost 90% seen just once and about 3.3% held by the top ten. The sequencing sample was made of blood. These TCRs come from a person aged 18-69 years in good health.

The chain carries TRBV5-1 and TRBJ2-3; 12 bases fit TRBD2. V was clipped by 5 bases and J by 6 bases; unmatched bases: 4. This CDR3 contains 14 residues. Germline lookup yields CDR1 SGHRS and CDR2 YFSETQ. CDR3 sequence (DNA): TGCGCCAGCAGTCCCGGGACTAGCGGGGATACGCAGTATTTT. Translating gives CASSPGTSGDTQYF. Drawing the rest from reference TRBV5-1 and TRBJ2-3, the complete variable domain is KAGVTQTPRYLIKTRGQQVTLSCSPISGHRSVSWYQQTPGQGLQFLFEYFSETQRNKGNFPGRFSGRQFSNSRSEMNVSTLELGDSALYLCASSPGTSGDTQYFGPGTRLTVL.

The chain links TRBV12-5 to TRBJ2-5; 7 nucleotides agree with TRBD1. There are 14 residues in the CDR3. Per the germline V gene, CDR1 is LGHNT and CDR2 is FRNRAP. J gave up 3 bases and V 5 bases, and 6 bases lay outside the gene matches. As DNA, the CDR3 is TGTGCTAGTGGTCCGGGGACAGCAGAAGAGACCCAGTACTTC. It yields the protein CASGPGTAEETQYF.

The chain couples TRBV6-1 to TRBJ2-7; D possibly corresponds to TRBD1 (5 bases). The CDR3 runs 14 residues. V lost 2 bases and J lost 0, with 8 bases in between. Germline assignment: CDR1 MNHNS and CDR2 SASEGT. In DNA form, the CDR3 reads TGTGCCAGCAGTGAACAGGGCCTCTCCTACGAGCAGTACTTC. Translating gives CASSEQGLSYEQYF.

The genes are TRBV6-6 and TRBJ2-3; 8 positions agree with TRBD2. Losses at the gene ends were 6 bases for V and 5 bases for J; bases not matched to a gene: 10. Germline V gene sequence: CDR1 MNHNY, CDR2 SVGAGI (reference sequence). The CDR3 totals 15 residues. DNA of the CDR3: TGTGCCAGCAGCAACGGGCGGGGGGAGATAGATACGCAGTATTTT. This codes for CASSNGRGEIDTQYF.